These 29 T cell receptor beta chains were sequenced from one sample in a study of shared clonotypes between healthy human individuals (dated by TCRdb to the early 2020s). CD8 naive samples were obtained by positive selection for CCR7 among CD45RO-negative cells, yielding a CD45RA+CCR7+ population from which TemRA cells were excluded. Libraries were prepared through the immunoSEQ multiplex PCR assay. As stored in TCRdb, this immuneACCESS dataset retains in-frame rearrangements with V and J assigned. A fraction of the clones does not appear; measured against another copy, unresolved V genes explain less than half of the discrepancy, and the remainder lacks a known reason. Present in this sample are 650,000 to 800,000 clones, about 91% of which were seen just once. About 24% of the sample rests with the top ten. Input material: naive CD8+ T cells sorted from blood. The cell subset or site label here, explained by the study, means: CD45RA+CCR7+. All receptors come from a man aged 25-45 years in good health.

The V call is TRBV4-1, the J call TRBJ2-3; TRBD1 is a possible D gene (6 bases). This CDR3 is 16 amino acids long. V gave up 0 bases and J gave up 3 bases, with 13 bases separating them. CDR1 is MGHRA, CDR2 YSYEKL, per germline. CDR3 loop: CASSQDLAGATDTQYF. The CDR3 DNA is TGCGCCAGCAGCCAAGATCTAGCAGGGGCAACAGATACGCAGTATTTT.

The chain is built from TRBV28 and TRBJ2-1; weak D call: TRBD2 (6 bases). V was trimmed by 6 bases and J by 5 bases, leaving 14 bases between them. The CDR3 has 14 residues. Looked up from germline, CDR1 is MDHEN and CDR2 is SYDVKM. The CDR3 bases are TGTGCCAGCAGCCCCCCGGGAGTGAACAATGAGCAGTTCTTC. Its protein is CASSPPGVNNEQFF.

Here the CDR3 reads CASSLGWGTTEAFF. CDR3 in DNA: TGTGCCAGCAGCTTGGGATGGGGGACCACTGAAGCTTTCTTT. The chain has TRBV5-5 and TRBJ1-1; D is possibly TRBD1 (5 bases). The CDR3 loop spans 14 amino acids. Deletions cut 0 bases from V and 4 bases from J, with 10 bases between. The germline CDR1 and CDR2 sequences are SGHKS and YYEKEE (reference sequence).

The rearrangement links TRBV15 to TRBJ2-1; 7 nucleotides agree with TRBD1. The CDR3 contains 15 residues. The V gene end was trimmed by 1 base and the J gene end by 6 bases; junction bases not matched to a gene: 6. Germline values: CDR1 LNHNV, CDR2 YYDKDF (reference sequence). CDR3 nucleotide sequence: TGTGCCACCAGCAGAGTTGGAACAGGGGCCAATGAGCAGTTCTTC. Its translation is CATSRVGTGANEQFF. The variable domain in full, completed from reference TRBV15 and TRBJ2-1, reads DAMVIQNPRYQVTQFGKPVTLSCSQTLNHNVMYWYQQKSSQAPKLLFHYYDKDFNNEADTPDNFQSRRPNTSFCFLDIRSPGLGDTAMYLCATSRVGTGANEQFFGPGTRLTVL.

A single count supports this clone. The chain joins TRBV11-2 to TRBJ1-5, with 7 nucleotides matching TRBD1. The V gene's germline CDR1 is SGHAT and CDR2 FQNNGV. With 5 bases clipped from V and 2 bases from J, the junction kept 3 bases outside the gene matches. This CDR3 has 14 amino acids. CDR3 DNA: TGTGCCAGCAGCCAAACAGGGGGCAATCAGCCCCAGCATTTT. Residues: CASSQTGGNQPQHF.

This clone was detected a few times. CDR3 nucleotide sequence: TGTGCCAGCAGTCATGGGGACAGGATTTCCCAGCCCCAGCATTTT. Its translation is CASSHGDRISQPQHF. The chain combines TRBV28 with TRBJ1-5, with TRBD1 matching over 8 bases. Per the germline V gene, CDR1 is MDHEN and CDR2 is SYDVKM. The CDR3 is 15 residues long. V lost 5 bases to trimming and J lost 7 bases; unmatched junction nucleotides: 10.

This chain uses TRBV7-6 with TRBJ2-6; D is ambiguous. This CDR3 has 16 residues. V dropped 1 base and J dropped 4 bases, with 11 bases sitting between them. Germline-derived CDR1 and CDR2 are SGHVS and FNYEAQ. The CDR3: CASSLGPDPGANVLTF. In nucleotides, the CDR3 is TGTGCCAGCAGCTTAGGCCCCGACCCCGGGGCCAACGTCCTGACTTTC.

The V call is TRBV9, the J call TRBJ2-3; 7 bases align to TRBD1. Trimming at V came to 4 bases and at J to 4 bases, leaving 12 bases not matched to a gene. CDR3 length: 16 residues. The germline V gene encodes CDR1 SGDLS and CDR2 YYNGEE. The CDR3 nucleotides are TGTGCCAGCAGCCCCCGACAGGGAGCGATTTCAGATACGCAGTATTTT. The encoded protein is CASSPRQGAISDTQYF.

The CDR3 sequence: CASSLSPVEVAYEQYF. The CDR3 DNA follows: TGTGCCAGCAGTTTGTCCCCAGTGGAGGTGGCCTACGAGCAGTACTTC. This rearrangement joins TRBV28 to TRBJ2-7; D might be TRBD2 (5 bases). Germline V gives CDR1 MDHEN, CDR2 SYDVKM. The V and J ends lost 3 bases and 2 bases respectively, with 17 bases between them. The CDR3 sequence is 16 residues long.

The chain has TRBV6-5 and TRBJ1-5; unclear D gene. V shed 7 bases and J shed 6 bases, with 13 bases lying between them. Germline values: CDR1 MNHEY, CDR2 SVGAGI. The CDR3 length is 13 residues. The DNA of the CDR3 is TGTGCCAGCACCCCGGGCCCGGGTCAGCCCCAGCATTTT. Residues: CASTPGPGQPQHF.

The V call is TRBV2, the J call TRBJ1-1; D uncertain. CDR1 and CDR2 from the germline V gene are SNHLY and FYNNEI. Trimming shortened V by 6 bases and J by 10 bases, and 24 bases separated the two germline ends. CDR3 length: 15 residues. Here the CDR3 reads CASSPHGPQPSGAFF. The CDR3 bases are TGTGCCAGCAGCCCACACGGCCCCCAGCCTTCGGGAGCTTTCTTT.

The genes are TRBV9 and TRBJ1-5; 8 bases match TRBD1. The V segment lost 4 bases and the J segment 3 bases; nucleotides outside the gene matches: 6. Germline CDR1 is SGDLS and CDR2 is YYNGEE. The CDR3 is 15 residues long. The CDR3 reads CASSRQGWNNQPQHF. In DNA form, the CDR3 reads TGTGCCAGCAGCCGACAGGGGTGGAACAATCAGCCCCAGCATTTT. Full variable domain (remainder filled in from reference TRBV9 and TRBJ1-5): DSGVTQTPKHLITATGQRVTLRCSPRSGDLSVYWYQQSLDQGLQFLIQYYNGEERAKGNILERFSAQQFPDLHSELNLSSLELGDSALYFCASSRQGWNNQPQHFGDGTRLSIL.

The V gene is TRBV28, the J gene TRBJ1-4; D gene uncertain. The CDR3 runs to 16 residues. V was cut by 3 bases and J by 5 bases, with 16 bases left in between. From germline, CDR1 is MDHEN and CDR2 SYDVKM. The CDR3 nucleotides read TGTGCCAGCAGTTTGAGTGTGGGCAGAGCAAATGAAAAACTGTTTTTT. Its translation is CASSLSVGRANEKLFF.

This clone was found once. The rearrangement links TRBV7-9 to TRBJ2-7; TRBD2 agrees at 9 bases. Germline V gene sequence: CDR1 SEHNR, CDR2 FQNEAQ (reference sequence). This CDR3 contains 19 residues. The J segment lost 2 bases and the V segment lost 5 bases, leaving 19 bases of the junction unmatched. CDR3 coding DNA: TGTGCCAGCAGCCCACTCCTCCACGTCATGCGGGAGGGTGCCTACGAGCAGTACTTC. It encodes CASSPLLHVMREGAYEQYF.

The CDR3 region has the DNA TGTGCCAGCAGCGTAATGCTGGGAGGTGGTGAGACCCAGTACTTC. Encoded protein: CASSVMLGGGETQYF. The chain employs TRBV9 and TRBJ2-5, with TRBD2 as a possible D gene (6 bases). This CDR3 spans 15 amino acids. CDR1 is SGDLS, CDR2 YYNGEE, per germline. V was clipped by 1 base and J by 5 bases, with 15 bases between them. Full variable domain (outside the CDR3, taken from reference TRBV9 and TRBJ2-5): DSGVTQTPKHLITATGQRVTLRCSPRSGDLSVYWYQQSLDQGLQFLIQYYNGEERAKGNILERFSAQQFPDLHSELNLSSLELGDSALYFCASSVMLGGGETQYFGPGTRLLVL.

This clone was picked up a small number of times. The chain employs TRBV11-2 and TRBJ1-5; D perhaps matches TRBD1 (5 bases). The V and J ends lost 0 bases and 0 bases respectively, with 15 bases between them. CDR3 size: 18 residues. In germline, CDR1 is SGHAT, CDR2 FQNNGV. DNA of the CDR3: TGTGCCAGCAGCTTAGAATCCCCGGGGACTTATAGCAATCAGCCCCAGCATTTT. As protein: CASSLESPGTYSNQPQHF.

The chain combines TRBV6-5 with TRBJ2-7, with D perhaps matching TRBD2 (5 bases). Trimming left V 2 bases short and J 0 bases short, with 14 bases between. The CDR3 consists of 16 residues. Germline-derived CDR1 and CDR2 are MNHEY and SVGAGI. The DNA for the CDR3 is TGTGCCAGCAGTTACGCCTTAGCGCCGGGCTCCTACGAGCAGTACTTC. This codes for CASSYALAPGSYEQYF.

The chain carries TRBV19 and TRBJ2-1; D ambiguous. The CDR3 length is 15 residues. Germline CDR1 is LNHDA and CDR2 is SQIVND (reference sequence). Between the trimmed V and J ends, which lost 1 base and 4 bases, there was a span of 11 bases. CDR3 loop: CASSIGAGPYNEQFF. CDR3 bases: TGTGCCAGTAGTATAGGAGCCGGGCCGTACAATGAGCAGTTCTTC.

In its sample, this clone was seen once. The same CDR3 is also encoded by other DNA sequences in this sample. The chain joins TRBV10-1 to TRBJ2-5, with 8 bases lining up with TRBD2. Germline CDR1 and CDR2: WNHNN and SYGVQD (reference sequence). CDR3 length: 13 amino acids. V shed 2 bases, J shed 4 bases, and the junction held 0 bases outside the gene matches. The CDR3 DNA is TGCGCCAGCAGTGAGCTAGCGGGAGAGACCCAGTACTTC. This sequence encodes CASSELAGETQYF.

The V gene is TRBV25-1, the J gene TRBJ2-1; unclear D gene. The length of the CDR3 is 14 residues. V lost 4 bases to trimming and J lost 3 bases, with 10 bases between them. Germline CDR1 is MGHDK and CDR2 is SYGVNS. The DNA of the CDR3 is TGTGCCAGCAGTGGCCCTGCCCGCTACAATGAGCAGTTCTTC. It is translated as CASSGPARYNEQFF.

The chain links TRBV9 to TRBJ1-2, with D unresolved. CDR3 length: 15 amino acids. V lost 4 bases and J lost 2, with 15 bases in between. The germline gives CDR1 SGDLS, CDR2 YYNGEE. The DNA of the CDR3 is TGTGCCAGCAGCTCTAGTGACACCCTGAACTATGGCTACACCTTC. Its protein is CASSSSDTLNYGYTF. Full variable domain (missing parts from reference TRBV9 and TRBJ1-2): DSGVTQTPKHLITATGQRVTLRCSPRSGDLSVYWYQQSLDQGLQFLIQYYNGEERAKGNILERFSAQQFPDLHSELNLSSLELGDSALYFCASSSSDTLNYGYTFGSGTRLTVV.

The J gene is TRBJ2-5, the V gene TRBV29-1; 9 bases line up with TRBD2. V gave up 2 bases and J gave up 4 bases; unmatched junction bases: 17. Per germline, CDR1 SQVTM and CDR2 ANQGSEA. The CDR3 runs 18 residues. The CDR3 spells CSVERGLASGILGETQYF. The CDR3 DNA reads TGCAGCGTTGAAAGGGGCCTGGCTAGCGGGATTCTAGGAGAGACCCAGTACTTC.

This clone was observed at least ten times. The same CDR3 is also encoded by other DNA sequences in this sample. This rearrangement joins TRBV30 to TRBJ2-7, with 12 bases that match TRBD1. The V and J ends lost 3 bases and 6 bases, in that order; junction bases with no gene match: 18. This CDR3 has 18 amino acids. Per germline, CDR1 GTSNPN and CDR2 SVGIG (reference sequence). This chain's CDR3 is CAWRGQGALGGSLCEQYF. The CDR3 region has the DNA TGTGCCTGGAGGGGACAGGGGGCATTGGGGGGTTCTCTTTGCGAGCAGTACTTC.

CDR3 loop: CASSQYRGYTGELFF. The CDR3, as DNA: TGCGCCAGCAGCCAGTACAGGGGGTACACCGGGGAGCTGTTTTTT. The V gene is TRBV4-1, the J gene TRBJ2-2, with 8 bases aligning to TRBD1. The CDR3 has 15 amino acids. V lost 3 bases, J lost 3 bases, and 3 bases stayed unmatched. The V gene's germline CDR1 is MGHRA and CDR2 YSYEKL.

The genes are TRBV7-3 and TRBJ2-1, with 10 positions matching TRBD1. The germline V gene has CDR1 SGHTA and CDR2 FQGTGA. The V gene end was trimmed by 3 bases and the J gene end by 7 bases; junction bases not matched to a gene: 3. The CDR3 spans 14 residues. This chain's CDR3 is CASSFGTGENEQFF. Written as DNA, the CDR3 is TGTGCCAGCAGCTTTGGGACAGGGGAAAATGAGCAGTTCTTC.

This chain links TRBV27 with TRBJ2-1; 10 nucleotides line up with TRBD1. Trimming at V came to 7 bases and at J to 7 bases, leaving 10 bases not matched to a gene. Per germline, CDR1 MNHEY and CDR2 SMNVEV (reference sequence). The CDR3 contains 15 residues. The CDR3 DNA sequence: TGTGCCAGCATGGGTTACGACAGGGGGCGTAATGAGCAGTTCTTC. This encodes CASMGYDRGRNEQFF.

This clone occurred a few times. V is TRBV28 and J is TRBJ1-2; TRBD1 is a possible D gene (5 bases). Germline assignment: CDR1 MDHEN and CDR2 SYDVKM. The V gene lost 2 bases and the J gene lost 2 bases, with 12 bases spanning the gap. CDR3 length: 15 residues. Here the CDR3 DNA reads TGTGCCAGCAGTTTAACGACAGCCGGAAACTATGGCTACACCTTC. Protein sequence: CASSLTTAGNYGYTF.

About this clone: The same CDR3 also results from other DNA sequences found in this sample. The V and J genes are TRBV5-1 and TRBJ2-1; D gene ambiguous. CDR3 length equals 15 residues. Trimming took 0 bases from V and 0 from J, leaving 7 bases between them. Germline assignment: CDR1 SGHRS and CDR2 YFSETQ. The CDR3: CASSLGGSSYNEQFF. CDR3 nucleotide sequence: TGCGCCAGCAGCTTGGGGGGAAGCTCCTACAATGAGCAGTTCTTC.

Here the CDR3 reads CASRFGTEGRGETQYF. CDR3 coding DNA: TGTGCCAGCAGATTCGGGACAGAGGGCAGGGGAGAGACCCAGTACTTC. This rearrangement joins TRBV5-8 to TRBJ2-5, with 7 bases identical to TRBD1. CDR1 and CDR2 (germline): SGHTS, YDEGEE. Trimming took 5 bases from V and 4 from J; bases not matched to a gene: 14. CDR3 length equals 16 residues. The variable domain in full, completed from reference TRBV5-8 and TRBJ2-5, reads EAGVTQSPTHLIKTRGQQATLRCSPISGHTSVYWYQQALGLGLQFLLWYDEGEERNRGNFPPRFSGRQFPNYSSELNVNALELEDSALYLCASRFGTEGRGETQYFGPGTRLLVL.